These 16 T cell receptor beta chains were sequenced from one sample in a study of T cell responses to AZD1222 COVID-19 vaccine. This table comes from immunoSEQ multiplex PCR, and its TCRdb copy is limited to in-frame clones, with some not included. Altogether over 150,000 clones are present, approximately 90% being singletons, with the ten largest covering about 4.3%. The sequenced sample was peripheral blood, obtained 28 days after the second AZD1222 dose. The receptor source for this set is an adult who received the AZD1222 COVID-19 vaccine.

The chain has TRBV25-1 and TRBJ1-1; D uncertain. The CDR3 extends over 11 amino acids. The V end was cut by 4 bases, the J end by 10 bases, with 10 bases between. The germline gives CDR1 MGHDK, CDR2 SYGVNS. DNA of the CDR3: TGTGCCAGCAGTGGCGGGATAGGAGCTTTCTTT. This gives the protein CASSGGIGAFF. Using reference TRBV25-1 and TRBJ1-1 for the parts outside the CDR3, the full variable domain is EADIYQTPRYLVIGTGKKITLECSQTMGHDKMYWYQQDPGMELHLIHYSYGVNSTEKGDLSSESTVSRIRTEHFPLTLESARPSHTSQYLCASSGGIGAFFGQGTRLTVV.

This chain uses TRBV9 with TRBJ2-5; D possibly corresponds to TRBD1 (6 bases). The CDR3 is 15 amino acids. V dropped 4 bases and J dropped 4 bases, with 17 bases sitting between them. In germline, CDR1 is SGDLS, CDR2 YYNGEE. CDR3 nucleotide sequence: TGTGCCAGCAGCTCGACCGACAGGATGGGAGAGACCCAGTACTTC. This encodes CASSSTDRMGETQYF.

CDR3 sequence (DNA): TGTGCCTCAACCCGGGACTACAATCAGCCCCAGCATTTT. Amino acid sequence: CASTRDYNQPQHF. This chain links TRBV12-3 or TRBV12-4 with TRBJ1-5; possibly TRBD1 for D (5 bases). The length of the CDR3 is 13 residues. Trimming took 11 bases from V and 3 from J, leaving 14 bases between them.

This chain connects TRBV30 to TRBJ2-2; 11 bases line up with TRBD2. The CDR3 has 15 amino acids. Trimming removed 4 bases from V and 7 bases from J; junction bases left unmatched: 8. CDR1 is GTSNPN, CDR2 SVGIG, per germline (reference sequence). The CDR3 DNA reads as TGTGCCTGGACTACTAGCGGGGGTTGGGGCGGGGAGCTGTTTTTT. Protein product: CAWTTSGGWGGELFF.

This clone was observed at least ten times. The chain has TRBV7-9 and TRBJ1-2; 10 positions match TRBD1. V lost 3 bases, J lost 4 bases, and 5 bases stayed unmatched. The CDR3 loop spans 15 amino acids. Germline CDR1 is SEHNR and CDR2 is FQNEAQ (reference sequence). The DNA for the CDR3 is TGTGCCAGCAGCTTCAACCGACAGGGGGCCTATGGCTACACCTTC. It translates to CASSFNRQGAYGYTF. The full variable domain, in which reference TRBV7-9 and TRBJ1-2 provide the parts outside the CDR3, is DTGVSQNPRHKITKRGQNVTFRCDPISEHNRLYWYRQTLGQGPEFLTYFQNEAQLEKSRLLSDRFSAERPKGSFSTLEIQRTEQGDSAMYLCASSFNRQGAYGYTFGSGTRLTVV.

This chain joins TRBV29-1 and TRBJ1-4; no firm D call. V was pared by 2 bases and J by 12 bases, with 19 bases between. Germline V lookup: CDR1 SQVTM, CDR2 ANQGSEA. CDR3 length: 14 residues. The CDR3 reads CSVELRKDKAQLFF. The CDR3 region has the DNA TGCAGCGTTGAACTGAGGAAAGACAAAGCACAACTGTTTTTT.

The chain carries TRBV30 and TRBJ1-2; no firm D call. The V and J ends lost 2 bases and 0 bases respectively, with 10 bases between them. The length of the CDR3 is 14 residues. Germline values: CDR1 GTSNPN, CDR2 SVGIG (reference sequence). CDR3 nucleotide sequence: TGTGCCTGGAGTTCGCCAGGAGCTAACTATGGCTACACCTTC. Encoded protein: CAWSSPGANYGYTF.

V and J are TRBV12-3 or TRBV12-4 and TRBJ1-2; D is undetermined. V was trimmed by 7 bases and J by 4 bases, leaving 13 bases between them. This CDR3 contains 13 residues. The CDR3 sequence: CASKSSNGYGYTF. CDR3 sequence (DNA): TGTGCCAGCAAAAGTAGTAACGGCTATGGCTACACCTTC.

This clone was picked up a small number of times. The chain is built from TRBV7-2 and TRBJ2-1, with TRBD2 as a possible D gene (5 bases). CDR3 size: 14 residues. Trimming stripped 1 base from V and 8 bases from J, with 12 bases between. Per germline, CDR1 SGHTA and CDR2 FQGNSA. The DNA of the CDR3 is TGTGCCAGCAGCTTAGTGTGGTCTAGCCATGAGCAGTTCTTC. Translating gives CASSLVWSSHEQFF.

This clone was seen a handful of times. V gene TRBV18 combines with J gene TRBJ1-2, with unresolved D. The CDR3 length is 14 residues. Germline loops: CDR1 KGHSH, CDR2 LQKENI. V dropped 2 bases and J dropped 9 bases, with 16 bases sitting between them. CDR3 protein: CASSPTVLRESYTF. CDR3 DNA sequence: TGTGCCAGCTCACCAACGGTCCTGCGGGAAAGCTACACCTTC.

The chain couples TRBV30 to TRBJ1-1; D unclear. CDR3 length: 13 residues. The germline V gene has CDR1 GTSNPN and CDR2 SVGIG (reference sequence). Deletions cut 0 bases from V and 5 bases from J, with 10 bases between. Here the CDR3 reads CAWSVRDRTEAFF. In DNA, the CDR3 is TGTGCCTGGAGTGTAAGGGATAGAACTGAAGCTTTCTTT.

The CDR3 spells CASSLGQKRVNIEQYF. The CDR3 DNA reads as TGCGCCAGCAGCTTGGGACAGAAGCGGGTTAATATCGAGCAGTACTTC. This rearrangement joins TRBV5-1 to TRBJ2-7; maybe TRBD2 (6 bases). Between the trimmed V and J ends, which lost 0 bases and 6 bases, there was a span of 19 bases. This CDR3 region has 16 residues. Germline loops: CDR1 SGHRS, CDR2 YFSETQ.

This chain links TRBV5-1 with TRBJ1-1; D call uncertain. V was pared by 5 bases and J by 1 base, with 9 bases between. Germline V gene data show CDR1 as SGHRS and CDR2 as YFSETQ. CDR3 length: 13 amino acids. The DNA for the CDR3 is TGCGCCAGCAGGGTAGATCAGAACACTGAAGCTTTCTTT. It codes for CASRVDQNTEAFF.

This chain uses TRBV5-1 with TRBJ2-7; possibly TRBD1 or TRBD2 for D (5 bases each). CDR3 size: 15 residues. Trimming took 3 bases from V and 4 from J, leaving 17 bases between them. Germline-derived CDR1 and CDR2 are SGHRS and YFSETQ. This CDR3 is CASSSETGLYYEQYF. The CDR3 coding sequence is TGCGCCAGCAGCTCGGAAACAGGACTGTATTACGAGCAGTACTTC.

V gene TRBV5-1 combines with J gene TRBJ2-3; 14 nucleotides align to TRBD2. With 0 bases clipped from V and 5 bases from J, the junction kept 5 bases outside the gene matches. The V gene's germline CDR1 is SGHRS and CDR2 YFSETQ. This CDR3 has 17 residues. The CDR3 nucleotides are TGCGCCAGCAGCTTGGGACTAGCGGGGGGGCCCTTAGATACGCAGTATTTT. The encoded protein is CASSLGLAGGPLDTQYF.

This chain uses TRBV7-9 with TRBJ1-1, with 9 nucleotides matching TRBD1. V lost 1 base and J lost 9; bases outside the gene matches: 6. The CDR3 is 14 amino acids. Germline assignment: CDR1 SEHNR and CDR2 FQNEAQ (reference sequence). In nucleotides, the CDR3 is TGTGCCAGCAGCTTAGTGGCCGGGACAGGGAAAGCTTTCTTT. This encodes CASSLVAGTGKAFF. Full variable domain (missing parts from reference TRBV7-9 and TRBJ1-1): DTGVSQNPRHKITKRGQNVTFRCDPISEHNRLYWYRQTLGQGPEFLTYFQNEAQLEKSRLLSDRFSAERPKGSFSTLEIQRTEQGDSAMYLCASSLVAGTGKAFFGQGTRLTVV.